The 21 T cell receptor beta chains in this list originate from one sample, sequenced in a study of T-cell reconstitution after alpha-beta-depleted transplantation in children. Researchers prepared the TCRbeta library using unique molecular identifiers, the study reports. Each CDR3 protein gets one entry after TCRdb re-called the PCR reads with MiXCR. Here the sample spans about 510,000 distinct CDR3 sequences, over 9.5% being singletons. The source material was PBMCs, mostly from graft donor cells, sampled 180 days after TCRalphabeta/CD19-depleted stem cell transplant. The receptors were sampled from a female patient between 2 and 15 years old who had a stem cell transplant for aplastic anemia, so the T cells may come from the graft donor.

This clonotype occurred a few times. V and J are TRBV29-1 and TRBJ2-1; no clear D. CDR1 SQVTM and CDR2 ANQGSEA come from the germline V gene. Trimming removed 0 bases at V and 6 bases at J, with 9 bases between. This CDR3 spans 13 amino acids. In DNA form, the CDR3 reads TGCAGCGTTGAAGAAGGGAAGGGCAATGAGCAGTTCTTC. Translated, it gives CSVEEGKGNEQFF.

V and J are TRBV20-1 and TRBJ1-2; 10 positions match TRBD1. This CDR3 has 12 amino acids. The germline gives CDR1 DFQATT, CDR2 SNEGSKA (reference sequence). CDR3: CLTGGAGYGYTF. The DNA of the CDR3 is TGCCTGACAGGGGGCGCAGGCTATGGCTACACCTTC.

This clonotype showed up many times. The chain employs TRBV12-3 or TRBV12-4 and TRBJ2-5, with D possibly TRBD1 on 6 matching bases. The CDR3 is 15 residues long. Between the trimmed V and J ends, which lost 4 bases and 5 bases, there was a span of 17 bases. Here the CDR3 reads CASSSWDTEKETQYF. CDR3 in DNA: TGTGCCAGCAGTTCATGGGACACTGAGAAGGAGACCCAGTACTTC.

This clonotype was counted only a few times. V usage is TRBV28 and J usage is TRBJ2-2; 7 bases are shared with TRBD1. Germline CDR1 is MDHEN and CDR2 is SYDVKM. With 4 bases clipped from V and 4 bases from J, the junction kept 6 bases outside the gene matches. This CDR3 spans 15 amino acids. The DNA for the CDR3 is TGTGCCAGCAGTTATTTTAGGACAGGCACCGGGGAGCTGTTTTTT. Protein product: CASSYFRTGTGELFF.

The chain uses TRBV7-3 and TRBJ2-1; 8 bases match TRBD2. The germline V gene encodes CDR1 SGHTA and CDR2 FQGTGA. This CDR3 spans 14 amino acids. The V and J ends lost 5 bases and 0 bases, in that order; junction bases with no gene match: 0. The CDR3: CASSREGSYNEQFF. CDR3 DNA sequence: TGTGCCAGCAGCCGGGAGGGCTCCTACAATGAGCAGTTCTTC.

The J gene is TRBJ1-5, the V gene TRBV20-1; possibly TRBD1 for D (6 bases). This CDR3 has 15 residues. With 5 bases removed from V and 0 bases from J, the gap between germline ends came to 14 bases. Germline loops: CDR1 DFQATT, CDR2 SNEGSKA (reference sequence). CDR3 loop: CSASGHLFSNQPQHF. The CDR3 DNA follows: TGCAGTGCTTCGGGACATCTCTTTAGCAATCAGCCCCAGCATTTT.

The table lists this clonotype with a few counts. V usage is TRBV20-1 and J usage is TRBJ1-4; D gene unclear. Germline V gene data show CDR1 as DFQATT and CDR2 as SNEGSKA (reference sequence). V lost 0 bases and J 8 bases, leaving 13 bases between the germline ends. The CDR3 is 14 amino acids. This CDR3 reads CSARDPNLGEKLFF. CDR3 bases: TGCAGTGCTAGAGATCCAAACCTAGGGGAAAAACTGTTTTTT.

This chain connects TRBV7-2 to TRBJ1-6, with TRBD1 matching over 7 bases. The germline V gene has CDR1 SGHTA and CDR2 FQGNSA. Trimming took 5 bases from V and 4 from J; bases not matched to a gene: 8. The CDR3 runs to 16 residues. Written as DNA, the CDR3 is TGTGCCAGCAGCCCAGGCCCCAGGGGGTATAATTCACCCCTCCACTTT. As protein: CASSPGPRGYNSPLHF. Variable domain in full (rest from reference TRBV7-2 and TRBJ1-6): GAGVSQSPSNKVTEKGKDVELRCDPISGHTALYWYRQSLGQGLEFLIYFQGNSAPDKSGLPSDRFSAERTGGSVSTLTIQRTQQEDSAVYLCASSPGPRGYNSPLHFGNGTRLTVT.

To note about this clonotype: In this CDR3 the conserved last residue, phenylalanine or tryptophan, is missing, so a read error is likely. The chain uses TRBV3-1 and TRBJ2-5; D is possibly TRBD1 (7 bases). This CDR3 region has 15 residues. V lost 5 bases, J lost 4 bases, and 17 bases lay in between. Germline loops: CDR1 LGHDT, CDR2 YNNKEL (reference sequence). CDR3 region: CASSNIRGAPETQYL. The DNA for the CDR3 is TGTGCCAGCAGCAATATCAGGGGGGCCCCAGAGACCCAGTACTTG.

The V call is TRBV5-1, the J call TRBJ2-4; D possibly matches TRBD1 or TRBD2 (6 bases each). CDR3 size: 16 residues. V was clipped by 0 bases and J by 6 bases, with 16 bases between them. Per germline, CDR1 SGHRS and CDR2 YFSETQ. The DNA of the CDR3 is TGCGCCAGCAGCTTGGCCCTGGGGGGCATGGGAAACATTCAGTACTTC. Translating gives CASSLALGGMGNIQYF.

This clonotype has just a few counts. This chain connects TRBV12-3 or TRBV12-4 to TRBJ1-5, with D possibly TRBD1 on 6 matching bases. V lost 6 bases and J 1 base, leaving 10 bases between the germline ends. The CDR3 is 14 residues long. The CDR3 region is CASRTGISNQPQHF. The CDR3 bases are TGTGCCAGCAGAACAGGGATCAGCAATCAGCCCCAGCATTTT.

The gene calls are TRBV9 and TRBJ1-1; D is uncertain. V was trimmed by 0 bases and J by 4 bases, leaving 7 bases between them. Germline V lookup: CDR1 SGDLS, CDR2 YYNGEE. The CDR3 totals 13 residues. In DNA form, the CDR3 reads TGTGCCAGCAGCGTAGGAGCCCGCACTGAAGCTTTCTTT. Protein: CASSVGARTEAFF.

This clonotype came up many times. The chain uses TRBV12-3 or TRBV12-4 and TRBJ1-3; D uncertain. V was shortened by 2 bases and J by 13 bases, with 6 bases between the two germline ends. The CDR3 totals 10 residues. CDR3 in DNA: TGTGCCAGCAGTTTATCGGGAATATATTTT. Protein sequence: CASSLSGIYF.

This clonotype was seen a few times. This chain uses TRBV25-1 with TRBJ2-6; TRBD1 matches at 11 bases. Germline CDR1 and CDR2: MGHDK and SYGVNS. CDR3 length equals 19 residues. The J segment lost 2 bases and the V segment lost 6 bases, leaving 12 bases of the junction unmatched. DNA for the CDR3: TGTGCCAGCAGAGGGGGGTACGGACAGGGGGCGCCTGGGGCCAACGTCCTGACTTTC. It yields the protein CASRGGYGQGAPGANVLTF.

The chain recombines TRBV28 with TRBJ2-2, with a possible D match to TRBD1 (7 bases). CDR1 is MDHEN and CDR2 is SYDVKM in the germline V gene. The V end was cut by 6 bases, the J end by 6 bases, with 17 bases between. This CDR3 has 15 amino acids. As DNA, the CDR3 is TGTGCCAGCAGCCCCCCTGACAGGGAGGCCGGGGAGCTGTTTTTT. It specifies CASSPPDREAGELFF.

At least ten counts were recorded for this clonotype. CDR3 region: CASTLGGGGGNYEQYF. CDR3 DNA: TGTGCCAGCACCCTGGGGGGCGGCGGGGGTAACTACGAGCAGTACTTC. The chain joins TRBV28 to TRBJ2-7, with D tentatively TRBD2 (7 bases). V was shortened by 7 bases and J by 3 bases, with 22 bases between the two germline ends. This CDR3 is built from 16 residues. Germline V gene data show CDR1 as MDHEN and CDR2 as SYDVKM. Using reference TRBV28 and TRBJ2-7 for the parts outside the CDR3, the full variable domain is DVKVTQSSRYLVKRTGEKVFLECVQDMDHENMFWYRQDPGLGLRLIYFSYDVKMKEKGDIPEGYSVSREKKERFSLILESASTNQTSMYLCASTLGGGGGNYEQYFGPGTRLTVT.

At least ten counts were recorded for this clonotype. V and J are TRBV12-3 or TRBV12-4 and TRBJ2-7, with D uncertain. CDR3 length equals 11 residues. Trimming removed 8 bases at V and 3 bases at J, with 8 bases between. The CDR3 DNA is TGTGCCAGCCTCCCTGGCTACGAGCAGTACGTC. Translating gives CASLPGYEQYV.

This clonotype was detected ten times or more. The CDR3 loop reads CSAPLRDTQYF. CDR3 bases: TGCAGTGCGCCCCTGAGAGATACGCAGTATTTT. The chain couples TRBV20-1 to TRBJ2-3; D remains unclear. Germline values: CDR1 DFQATT, CDR2 SNEGSKA (reference sequence). The CDR3 totals 11 residues. The V gene lost 6 bases and the J gene lost 5 bases, with 9 bases spanning the gap.

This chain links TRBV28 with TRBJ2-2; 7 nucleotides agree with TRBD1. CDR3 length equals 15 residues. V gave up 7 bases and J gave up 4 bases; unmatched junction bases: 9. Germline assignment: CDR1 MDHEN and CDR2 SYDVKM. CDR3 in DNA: TGTGCCAGCACTTTTATACAGGGGCGCACCGGGGAGCTGTTTTTT. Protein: CASTFIQGRTGELFF.

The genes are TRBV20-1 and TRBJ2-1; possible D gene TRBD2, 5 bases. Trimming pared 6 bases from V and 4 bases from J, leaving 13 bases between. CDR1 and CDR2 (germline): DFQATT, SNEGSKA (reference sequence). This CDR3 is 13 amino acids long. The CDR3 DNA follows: TGCAGTGCCCCCTGGACTGGTTACAATGAGCAGTTCTTC. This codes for CSAPWTGYNEQFF.

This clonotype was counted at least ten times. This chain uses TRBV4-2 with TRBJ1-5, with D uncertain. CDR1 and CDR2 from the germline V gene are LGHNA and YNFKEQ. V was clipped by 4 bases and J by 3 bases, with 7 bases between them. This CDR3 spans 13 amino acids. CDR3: CASSRRVNQPQHF. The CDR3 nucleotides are TGTGCCAGCAGCCGGCGAGTCAATCAGCCCCAGCATTTT.